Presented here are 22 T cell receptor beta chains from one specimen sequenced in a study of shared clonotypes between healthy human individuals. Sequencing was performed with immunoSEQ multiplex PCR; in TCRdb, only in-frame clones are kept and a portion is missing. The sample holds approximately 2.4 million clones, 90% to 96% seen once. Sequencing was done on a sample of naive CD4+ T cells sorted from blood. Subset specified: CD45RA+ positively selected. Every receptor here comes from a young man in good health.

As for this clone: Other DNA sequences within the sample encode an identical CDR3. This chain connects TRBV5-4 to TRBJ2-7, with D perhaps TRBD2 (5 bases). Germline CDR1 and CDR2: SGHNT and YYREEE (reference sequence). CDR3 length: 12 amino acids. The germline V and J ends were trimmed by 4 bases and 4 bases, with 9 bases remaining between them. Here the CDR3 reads CASSARGYEQYF. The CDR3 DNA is TGTGCCAGCAGCGCCCGAGGGTACGAGCAGTACTTC. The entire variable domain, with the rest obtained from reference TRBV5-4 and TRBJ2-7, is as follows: ETGVTQSPTHLIKTRGQQVTLRCSSQSGHNTVSWYQQALGQGPQFIFQYYREEENGRGNFPPRFSGLQFPNYSSELNVNALELDDSALYLCASSARGYEQYFGPGTRLTVT.

CDR3 DNA sequence: TGTGCCAGTAGTATAATATCAGGGTTCAGCAATCAGCCCCAGCATTTT. Translation gives CASSIISGFSNQPQHF. The chain carries TRBV19 and TRBJ1-5, with D possibly being TRBD1 (5 bases). Looked up from germline, CDR1 is LNHDA and CDR2 is SQIVND (reference sequence). The ends were cut back, 2 bases at V and 1 base at J, with 12 bases in the middle. The CDR3 consists of 16 residues.

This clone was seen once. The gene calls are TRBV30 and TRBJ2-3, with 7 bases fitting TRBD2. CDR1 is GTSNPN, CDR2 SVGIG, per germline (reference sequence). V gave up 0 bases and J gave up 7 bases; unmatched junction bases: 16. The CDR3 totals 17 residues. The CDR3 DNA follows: TGTGCCTGGAGTGTAAACAGGCCTAGCGGACCGTGGAATACGCAGTATTTT. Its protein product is CAWSVNRPSGPWNTQYF.

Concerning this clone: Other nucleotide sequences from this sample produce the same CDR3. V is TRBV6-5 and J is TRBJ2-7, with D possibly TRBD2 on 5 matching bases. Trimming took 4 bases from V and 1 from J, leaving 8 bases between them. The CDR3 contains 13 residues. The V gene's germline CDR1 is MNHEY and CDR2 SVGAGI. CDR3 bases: TGTGCCAGCAGTTCCCCGGGATCCTACGAGCAGTACTTC. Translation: CASSSPGSYEQYF.

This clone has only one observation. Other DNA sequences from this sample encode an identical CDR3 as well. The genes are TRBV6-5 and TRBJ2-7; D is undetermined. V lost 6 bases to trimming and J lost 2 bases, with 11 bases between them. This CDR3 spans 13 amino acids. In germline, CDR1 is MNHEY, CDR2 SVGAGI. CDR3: CASSRSATYEQYF. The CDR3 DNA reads TGTGCCAGCAGCCGCAGTGCTACCTACGAGCAGTACTTC.

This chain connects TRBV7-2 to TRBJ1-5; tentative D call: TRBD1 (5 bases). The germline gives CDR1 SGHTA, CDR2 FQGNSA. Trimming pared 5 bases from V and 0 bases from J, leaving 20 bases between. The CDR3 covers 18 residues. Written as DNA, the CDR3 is TGTGCCAGCAGCCGCGAGGCGAACGGGGCCTATAGCAATCAGCCCCAGCATTTT. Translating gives CASSREANGAYSNQPQHF.

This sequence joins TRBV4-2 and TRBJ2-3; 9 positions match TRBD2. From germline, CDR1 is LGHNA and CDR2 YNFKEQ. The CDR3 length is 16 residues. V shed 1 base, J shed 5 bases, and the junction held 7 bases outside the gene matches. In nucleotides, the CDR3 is TGTGCCAGCAGCCAAGCCCCGGGACTAGCTATAGATACGCAGTATTTT. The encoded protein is CASSQAPGLAIDTQYF.

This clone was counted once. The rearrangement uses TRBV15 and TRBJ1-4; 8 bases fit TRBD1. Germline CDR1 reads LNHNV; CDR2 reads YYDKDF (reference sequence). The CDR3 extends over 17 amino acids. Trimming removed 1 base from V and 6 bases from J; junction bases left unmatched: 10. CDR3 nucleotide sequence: TGTGCCACCAGCAGAGTTACATTAGCAGGGGGCTATGAAAAACTGTTTTTT. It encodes CATSRVTLAGGYEKLFF.

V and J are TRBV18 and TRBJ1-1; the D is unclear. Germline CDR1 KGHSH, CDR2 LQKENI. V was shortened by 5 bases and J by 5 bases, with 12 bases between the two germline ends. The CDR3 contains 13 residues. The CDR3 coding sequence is TGTGCCAGCTCAGCCAAACTGGGGACTGAAGCTTTCTTT. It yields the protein CASSAKLGTEAFF.

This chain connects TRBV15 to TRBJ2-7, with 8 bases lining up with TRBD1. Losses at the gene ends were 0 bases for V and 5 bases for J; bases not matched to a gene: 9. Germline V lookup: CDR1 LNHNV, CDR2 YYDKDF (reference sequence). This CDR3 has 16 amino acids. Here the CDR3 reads CATSRDVGQGGHEQYF. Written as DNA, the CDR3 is TGTGCCACCAGCAGAGATGTAGGACAGGGAGGCCACGAGCAGTACTTC.

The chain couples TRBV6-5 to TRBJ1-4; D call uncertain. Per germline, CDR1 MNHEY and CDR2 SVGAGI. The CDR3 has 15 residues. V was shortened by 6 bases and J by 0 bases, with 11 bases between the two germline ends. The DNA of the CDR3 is TGTGCCAGCAGGGGTCGGTTTGCAACTAATGAAAAACTGTTTTTT. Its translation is CASRGRFATNEKLFF.

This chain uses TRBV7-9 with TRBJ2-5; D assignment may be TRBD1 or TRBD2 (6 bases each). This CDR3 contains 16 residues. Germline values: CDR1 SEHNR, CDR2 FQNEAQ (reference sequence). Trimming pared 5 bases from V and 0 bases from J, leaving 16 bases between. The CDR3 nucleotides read TGTGCCAGCAGCCTCACCGGGGGCAAGTACCAAGAGACCCAGTACTTC. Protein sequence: CASSLTGGKYQETQYF.

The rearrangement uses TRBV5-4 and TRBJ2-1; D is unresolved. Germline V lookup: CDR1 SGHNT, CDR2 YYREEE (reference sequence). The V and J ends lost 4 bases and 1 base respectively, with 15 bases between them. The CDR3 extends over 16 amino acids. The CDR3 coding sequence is TGTGCCAGCAGCCCCAGCTCGGCTGTTTCCTACAATGAGCAGTTCTTC. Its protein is CASSPSSAVSYNEQFF.

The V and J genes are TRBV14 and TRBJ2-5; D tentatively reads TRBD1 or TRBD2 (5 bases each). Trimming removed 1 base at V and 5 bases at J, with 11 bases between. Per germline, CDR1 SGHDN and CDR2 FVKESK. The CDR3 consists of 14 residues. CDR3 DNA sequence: TGTGCCAGCAGCCAAGGAGGGACCCCCGAGACCCAGTACTTC. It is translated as CASSQGGTPETQYF.

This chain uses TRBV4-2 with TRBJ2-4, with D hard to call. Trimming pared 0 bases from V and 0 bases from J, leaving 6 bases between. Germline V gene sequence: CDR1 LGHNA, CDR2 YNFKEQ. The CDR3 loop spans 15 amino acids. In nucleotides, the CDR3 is TGTGCCAGCAGCCAAGAGGGTAAAGCCAAAAACATTCAGTACTTC. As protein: CASSQEGKAKNIQYF.

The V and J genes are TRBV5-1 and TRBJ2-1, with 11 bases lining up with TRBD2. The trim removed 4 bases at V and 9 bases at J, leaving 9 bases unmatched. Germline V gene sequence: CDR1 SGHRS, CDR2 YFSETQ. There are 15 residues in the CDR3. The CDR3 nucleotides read TGCGCCAGCAGCACGACTAGCGGGATTGAGACTGAGCAGTTCTTC. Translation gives CASSTTSGIETEQFF.

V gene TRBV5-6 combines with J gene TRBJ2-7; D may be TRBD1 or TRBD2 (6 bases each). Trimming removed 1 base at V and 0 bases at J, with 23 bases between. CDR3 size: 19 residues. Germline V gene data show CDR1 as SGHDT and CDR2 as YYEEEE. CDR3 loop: CASSLIRTGPGGTSYEQYF. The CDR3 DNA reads TGTGCCAGCAGCTTGATTCGTACAGGGCCTGGCGGGACCTCCTACGAGCAGTACTTC.

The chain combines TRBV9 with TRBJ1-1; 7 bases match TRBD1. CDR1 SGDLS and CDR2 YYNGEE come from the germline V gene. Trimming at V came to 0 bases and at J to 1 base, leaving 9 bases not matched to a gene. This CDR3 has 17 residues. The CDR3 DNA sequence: TGTGCCAGCAGCGTAGTGGGCCTTACAGGGGCGAACACTGAAGCTTTCTTT. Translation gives CASSVVGLTGANTEAFF.

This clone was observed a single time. The CDR3 spells CASSLVDSSLHF. CDR3 nucleotides: TGTGCCAGTAGTCTGGTGGATAGCTCCCTCCACTTT. The rearrangement uses TRBV19 and TRBJ1-6; D ambiguous. This CDR3 contains 12 residues. V lost 5 bases to trimming and J lost 14 bases, with 13 bases between them. Germline CDR1 LNHDA, CDR2 SQIVND (reference sequence).

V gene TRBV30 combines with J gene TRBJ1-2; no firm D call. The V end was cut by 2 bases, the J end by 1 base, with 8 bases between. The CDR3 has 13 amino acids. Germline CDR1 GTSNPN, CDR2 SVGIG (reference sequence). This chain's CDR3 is CAWSSMLNYGYTF. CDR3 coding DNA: TGTGCCTGGAGTAGTATGCTTAACTATGGCTACACCTTC.

DNA for the CDR3: TGTGCCAGTAGTTGGACAGACCTGAACACTGAAGCTTTCTTT. This translates into CASSWTDLNTEAFF. V usage is TRBV19 and J usage is TRBJ1-1; D might be TRBD1 (6 bases). This CDR3 is 14 amino acids long. V shed 5 bases and J shed 0 bases, with 10 bases lying between them. The germline gives CDR1 LNHDA, CDR2 SQIVND (reference sequence).

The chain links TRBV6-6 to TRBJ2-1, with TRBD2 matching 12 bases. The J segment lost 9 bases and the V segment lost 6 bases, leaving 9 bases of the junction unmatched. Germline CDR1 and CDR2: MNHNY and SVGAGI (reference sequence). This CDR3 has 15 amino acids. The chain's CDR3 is CASSRLAGDITEQFF. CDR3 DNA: TGTGCCAGCAGCCGACTAGCGGGAGATATCACTGAGCAGTTCTTC.